This T cell receptor beta chain was found in a study of Ad26.COV2.S vaccination and SARS-CoV-2 variants. The table lists this clone with a few counts. Germline CDR1 and CDR2: SGDLS and YYNGEE. V lost 3 bases and J 2 bases, leaving 13 bases between the germline ends. This CDR3 has 15 residues. Sequencing used immunoSEQ multiplex PCR; TCRdb keeps in-frame clones, though not all of them. The sample has 350,000 to 500,000 clones, 90% seen once. Treatment reported: 15 to 20 received Ad26.COV2.S at low or high dose, single or two shots; about 5 received placebo; per-sample allocation not given. Samples came from day 63 after the first vaccine or placebo injection.

The TCR sequence derives from a person between 18 and 60 years old who received the Ad26.COV2.S COVID-19 vaccine or a placebo. The sample consisted of peripheral blood, taken in a trial of Ad26.COV2.S vaccine versus placebo. This rearrangement joins TRBV9 to TRBJ2-3, with unresolved D. The CDR3 sequence: CASSGESRPTDTQYF. The DNA for the CDR3 is TGTGCCAGCAGCGGGGAATCGCGACCCACAGATACGCAGTATTTT.